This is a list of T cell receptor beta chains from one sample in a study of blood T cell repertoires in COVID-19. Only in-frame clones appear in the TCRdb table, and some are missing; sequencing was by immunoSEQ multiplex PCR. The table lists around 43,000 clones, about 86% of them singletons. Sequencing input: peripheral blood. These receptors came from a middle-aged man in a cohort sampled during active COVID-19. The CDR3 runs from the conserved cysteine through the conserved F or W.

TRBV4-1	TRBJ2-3	CASSYAGGRTDTQYF
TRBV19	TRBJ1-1	CASSIPPGQGAFF
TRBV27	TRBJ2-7	CASTFTGDSEQYF
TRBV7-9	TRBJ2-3	CASSLSTSGFTDTQYF
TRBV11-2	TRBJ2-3	CASSITLGGFIGTDTQYF
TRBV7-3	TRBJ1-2	CASSLTPGDGYTF
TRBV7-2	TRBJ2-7	CASRDSSYEQYF
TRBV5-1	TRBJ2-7	CASSPGTGIYEQYF
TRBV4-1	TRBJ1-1	CASSPERRGMGTEAFF
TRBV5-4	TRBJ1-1	CASSRQGWDLNTEAFF
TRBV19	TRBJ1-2	CASSMETGVGKTYGYTF
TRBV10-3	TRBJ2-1	CAISGAPDSYNEQFF
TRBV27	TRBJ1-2	CASSFHQSGGSDGYTF
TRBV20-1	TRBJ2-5	CSASGGGRETQYF
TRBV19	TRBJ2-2	CASSGRAGELFF
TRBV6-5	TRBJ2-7	CASSYSDWGIYEQYF
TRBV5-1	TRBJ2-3	CASSLASGGFGDTQYF
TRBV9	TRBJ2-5	CASSVGASGGETQYF
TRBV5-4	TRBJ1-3	CASSFGTKGNTIYF
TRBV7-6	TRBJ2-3	CASSLRLAGAPTDTQYF
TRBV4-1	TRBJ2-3	CASSLVEFGTDTQYF
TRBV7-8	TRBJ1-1	CASSLAAGETEAFF
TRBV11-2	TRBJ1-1	CASGGDAGGGTEAFF
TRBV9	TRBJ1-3	CASSPQTTGNTIYF
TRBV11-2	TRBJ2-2	CASSPGAGELFF
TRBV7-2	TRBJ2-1	CASSPWVAGGENEQFF
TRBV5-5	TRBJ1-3	CASSPSTDTRSGNTIYF
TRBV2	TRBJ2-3	CASGGDFGRGIPDTQYF
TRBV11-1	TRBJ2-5	CASSRDREETQYF
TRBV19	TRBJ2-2	CASETSGYTGELFF
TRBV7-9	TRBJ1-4	CASSLGQTTNEKLFF
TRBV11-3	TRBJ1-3	CASTLTSGNTIYF
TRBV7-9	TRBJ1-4	CASSSRDKYNEKLFF
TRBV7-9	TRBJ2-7	CASSFRDGEAYEQYF
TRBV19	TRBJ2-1	CASHAGGDYNEQFF
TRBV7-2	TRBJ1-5	CASSLVRDRRQPQHF
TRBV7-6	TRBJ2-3	CASSSGTTAEQYF
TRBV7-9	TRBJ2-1	CASSPYPGLAVNEQFF
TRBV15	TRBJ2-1	CATSRPSLAGPSLGREQFF
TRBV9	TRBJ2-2	CASSVGLAGVENTGELFF
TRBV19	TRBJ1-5	CASSREGEGLANQPQHF
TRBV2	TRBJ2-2	CASSRLAGGTGELFF